The 20 T cell receptor beta chains in this list originate from one sample, sequenced in a study of CD8 T cell repertoires and HIV-1 epitope variants. No antigen has been assigned to these receptors. Using immunoSEQ multiplex PCR, the repertoire was profiled, and TCRdb retains in-frame clones only, with some absent. The top ten hold around 45% of the sample, which has 5,000 to 6,500 clones, just under 70% seen once. The sample comprised cultured CD8+ T cells derived from PBMCs. These receptors originate from a male donor with HIV.

This sequence joins TRBV7-9 and TRBJ1-2; the D is unclear. Trimming cost V 5 bases and J 5 bases, with 12 bases left between them. CDR1 SEHNR and CDR2 FQNEAQ come from the germline V gene (reference sequence). The CDR3 is 13 residues long. Here the CDR3 reads CASSHHRGYGYTF. CDR3 DNA: TGTGCCAGCAGCCATCACCGGGGTTATGGCTACACCTTC.

As for this clone: At one end, the junction sequence differs from germline, possibly due to a read error. The chain combines TRBV7-3 with TRBJ1-1; D gene ambiguous. Germline CDR1 is SGHTA and CDR2 is FQGTGA. This CDR3 has 13 residues. DNA of the CDR3: TGTGCCAGCAGCCTAACACTGAACACTGAAGCTTTCTTT. This translates into CASSLTLNTEAFF.

V gene TRBV7-2 combines with J gene TRBJ1-3; 9 bases agree with TRBD1. The CDR3 extends over 17 amino acids. Germline lookup yields CDR1 SGHTA and CDR2 FQGNSA. After removal of 1 base from V and 0 bases from J, the junction contained 4 bases not matched to a gene. The CDR3 DNA reads TGTGCCAGCAGCTTAGATGGACAGGGGTTCTCTGGAAACACCATATATTTT. Residues: CASSLDGQGFSGNTIYF.

The chain recombines TRBV11-3 with TRBJ2-1; 10 bases agree with TRBD2. CDR1 and CDR2 (germline): SGHNT, YENEEA. This CDR3 has 16 residues. V lost 0 bases and J lost 8; bases outside the gene matches: 7. CDR3 in DNA: TGTGCCAGCAGCTTAGATTCCCTGACTAGCGGGCATGAGCAGTTCTTC. Protein: CASSLDSLTSGHEQFF.

The gene calls are TRBV5-4 and TRBJ1-2, with a weak D call TRBD1 (5 bases). The CDR3 consists of 13 residues. CDR1 is SGHNT and CDR2 is YYREEE in the germline V gene (reference sequence). Trimming left V 5 bases short and J 7 bases short, with 15 bases between. This CDR3 reads CASSLGVQLGYTF. The CDR3 DNA reads TGTGCCAGCAGTCTGGGGGTACAGCTTGGCTACACCTTC.

V is TRBV5-4 and J is TRBJ2-1; unclear D gene. Trimming pared 1 base from V and 14 bases from J, leaving 13 bases between. Germline lookup yields CDR1 SGHNT and CDR2 YYREEE (reference sequence). CDR3 size: 12 residues. CDR3 amino acids: CASSLRPNQEFF. The CDR3 DNA reads as TGTGCCAGCAGCTTGAGGCCGAACCAGGAGTTCTTC.

V usage is TRBV28 and J usage is TRBJ2-1; no firm D call. CDR3 size: 10 residues. V was clipped by 11 bases and J by 5 bases, with 7 bases between them. CDR1 MDHEN and CDR2 SYDVKM come from the germline V gene. The CDR3 sequence is CASGNNEQFF. The CDR3 DNA reads as TGTGCCTCCGGAAACAATGAGCAGTTCTTC. Full variable domain (remainder filled in from reference TRBV28 and TRBJ2-1): DVKVTQSSRYLVKRTGEKVFLECVQDMDHENMFWYRQDPGLGLRLIYFSYDVKMKEKGDIPEGYSVSREKKERFSLILESASTNQTSMYLCASGNNEQFFGPGTRLTVL.

This chain links TRBV9 with TRBJ1-3; no clear D gene. Germline V gene lookup returns CDR1 SGDLS and CDR2 YYNGEE. Trimming removed 3 bases at V and 2 bases at J, with 18 bases between. This CDR3 spans 17 amino acids. The CDR3 region is CASSAIDLPNPGNTIYF. Written as DNA, the CDR3 is TGTGCCAGCAGCGCCATAGATTTACCGAACCCTGGAAACACCATATATTTT.

This clone was seen only a few times. The V gene is TRBV7-9, the J gene TRBJ2-7; 7 nucleotides align to TRBD1. The CDR3 contains 15 residues. CDR1 and CDR2 (germline): SEHNR, FQNEAQ (reference sequence). V shed 3 bases, J shed 5 bases, and the junction held 10 bases outside the gene matches. The CDR3 sequence: CASSFPRGPVDEQYF. Here the CDR3 DNA reads TGTGCCAGCAGCTTCCCGAGGGGGCCGGTCGACGAGCAGTACTTC.

This chain connects TRBV19 to TRBJ2-1; D gene unclear. Deletions cut 5 bases from V and 7 bases from J, with 27 bases between. This CDR3 has 18 residues. In germline, CDR1 is LNHDA, CDR2 SQIVND (reference sequence). This chain's CDR3 is CASSSLPQTRRLRNEQFF. The CDR3 DNA is TGTGCCAGTAGTTCCCTACCCCAGACAAGGCGATTGAGGAATGAGCAGTTCTTC.

The chain has TRBV27 and TRBJ2-5, with no clear D. This CDR3 contains 11 residues. Trimming shortened V by 7 bases and J by 5 bases, and 8 bases separated the two germline ends. Germline-derived CDR1 and CDR2 are MNHEY and SMNVEV (reference sequence). The CDR3 nucleotides read TGTGCCAGCAAAATGGGGGAGACCCAGTACTTC. Its protein is CASKMGETQYF.

This sequence joins TRBV5-4 and TRBJ2-2, with 7 bases lining up with TRBD1. The V and J ends lost 2 bases and 5 bases, in that order; junction bases with no gene match: 6. Per the germline V gene, CDR1 is SGHNT and CDR2 is YYREEE (reference sequence). The CDR3 has 15 residues. The CDR3 region is CASSFDRVVTGELFF. The CDR3 region has the DNA TGTGCCAGCAGCTTCGACAGGGTTGTTACCGGGGAGCTGTTTTTT. Using reference TRBV5-4 and TRBJ2-2 for the parts outside the CDR3, the full variable domain is ETGVTQSPTHLIKTRGQQVTLRCSSQSGHNTVSWYQQALGQGPQFIFQYYREEENGRGNFPPRFSGLQFPNYSSELNVNALELDDSALYLCASSFDRVVTGELFFGEGSRLTVL.

As for this clone: With a far larger clone one base away, a read error is the likely cause. Other DNA sequences of this sample code for an identical CDR3. This chain uses TRBV5-2 with TRBJ1-2. TRBV5-2 is shown as a pseudogene. The length of the CDR3 is 16 residues. The CDR3: CASSQDPPDLDYGYTF. Written as DNA, the CDR3 is TGTGCCAGCAGCCAAGATCCCCCAGACTTGGACTATGGCTACACCTTC.

V is TRBV9 and J is TRBJ2-5; TRBD2 matches at 7 bases. V shed 3 bases, J shed 6 bases, and the junction held 11 bases outside the gene matches. This CDR3 has 15 residues. Germline V gives CDR1 SGDLS, CDR2 YYNGEE. Here the CDR3 reads CASSGRDYERQTQYF. For the CDR3, the DNA is TGTGCCAGCAGCGGCCGGGACTATGAGCGGCAGACCCAGTACTTC.

CDR3 sequence (DNA): TGTGCCAGCAGTGACAAGGGGGAGACCGGGGAGCTGTTTTTT. It translates to CASSDKGETGELFF. The chain uses TRBV6-5 and TRBJ2-2; D is possibly TRBD1 (6 bases). Germline V gives CDR1 MNHEY, CDR2 SVGAGI. V gave up 5 bases and J gave up 5 bases, with 12 bases separating them. The CDR3 contains 14 residues.

V usage is TRBV4-3 and J usage is TRBJ2-7; no clear D. CDR1 is LGHNA and CDR2 is YSLEER in the germline V gene. V was trimmed by 4 bases and J by 3 bases, leaving 10 bases between them. This CDR3 is built from 13 residues. The chain's CDR3 is CASSPDPGYEQYF. Written as DNA, the CDR3 is TGCGCCAGCAGCCCGGATCCGGGCTACGAGCAGTACTTC.

The chain joins TRBV6-5 to TRBJ2-3, with D unclear. This CDR3 contains 15 residues. With 2 bases removed from V and 6 bases from J, the gap between germline ends came to 15 bases. CDR1 MNHEY and CDR2 SVGAGI come from the germline V gene. CDR3 loop: CASSYRRQLGDTQYF. As DNA, the CDR3 is TGTGCCAGCAGTTACCGTCGTCAGTTGGGGGATACGCAGTATTTT.

The chain links TRBV7-2 to TRBJ2-7, with D perhaps TRBD2 (5 bases). This CDR3 has 15 residues. Trimming took off 2 bases at V and 4 bases at J, with 15 bases between the two ends. The germline gives CDR1 SGHTA, CDR2 FQGNSA. The CDR3 is CASSLHSGGLYEQYF. The CDR3 region has the DNA TGTGCCAGCAGCTTACACAGCGGAGGATTGTACGAGCAGTACTTC.

J is TRBJ2-7 and V is TRBV27; D tentatively fits TRBD1 or TRBD2 (5 bases each). V was pared by 2 bases and J by 6 bases, with 8 bases between. CDR1 MNHEY and CDR2 SMNVEV come from the germline V gene (reference sequence). The CDR3 extends over 12 amino acids. Here the CDR3 reads CASSLGGSEQYF. The CDR3 DNA follows: TGTGCCAGCAGTTTAGGGGGTAGCGAGCAGTACTTC.

The genes are TRBV5-1 and TRBJ2-3; possible D gene TRBD2, 6 bases. Looked up from germline, CDR1 is SGHRS and CDR2 is YFSETQ. The CDR3 contains 16 residues. Trimming stripped 3 bases from V and 0 bases from J, with 14 bases between. The CDR3 nucleotides read TGCGCCAGCAGCTCGGGACTTGGTACTAGCACAGATACGCAGTATTTT. Amino acid sequence: CASSSGLGTSTDTQYF.